Listed below are T cell receptor beta chains from one sample, sequenced in a study of blood T cell repertoires in COVID-19. This table comes from immunoSEQ multiplex PCR, and its TCRdb copy is limited to in-frame clones, with some not included. Of roughly 200,000 clones in the sample, about nine tenths were seen once. Specimen: PBMCs or T cells enriched from blood (not recorded which). The receptors here all came from a woman aged 40-49 years with acute COVID-19. The CDR3 runs from the conserved cysteine through the conserved F or W. The D gene is left open where the match is weak. Clone size is stated in some rows and not others, as once, few, many or a class when expanded.

v_call	d_call	clone_size	j_call	cdr3_nt	cdr3_aa
TRBV29-1	-	-	TRBJ2-7	TGCAGCGTTGAAGATGGTGGCAGCTCCTACGAGCAGTACTTC	CSVEDGGSSYEQYF
TRBV24-1	-	-	TRBJ2-3	TGTGCCACCAGTGATAGCGCAGATACGCAGTATTTT	CATSDSADTQYF
TRBV7-8	-	-	TRBJ1-1	TGTGCCAGCAGCCTCTTCACCGGGGAAGCTTTCTTT	CASSLFTGEAFF
TRBV4-1	-	-	TRBJ1-4	TGCGCCAGCAGCCAAACAAGCGATCCGATTAATGAAAAACTGTTTTTT	CASSQTSDPINEKLFF
TRBV5-1	TRBD2	once	TRBJ2-5	TGCGCCAGCAGCTCTGGACGGGGGGGACAAGAGACCCAGTACTTC	CASSSGRGGQETQYF
TRBV5-1	TRBD1	once	TRBJ2-5	TGCGCCAGCAGCCAGGGACAGGCGCAAGAGACCCAGTACTTC	CASSQGQAQETQYF
TRBV11-1	TRBD1	-	TRBJ1-2	TGTGCCAGCAGCCAGGACAGGGGGGACGATGGGTACACCTTC	CASSQDRGDDGYTF
TRBV6-6	TRBD1	-	TRBJ1-6	TGTGCCAGCAGTCGAGGGACAGGGAATTCACCCCTCCACTTT	CASSRGTGNSPLHF
TRBV29-1	TRBD1	-	TRBJ1-1	TGCAGCGTTGAACCCGGGACAGACGAAGCTTTCTTT	CSVEPGTDEAFF
TRBV19	-	-	TRBJ2-3	TGTGCCAGTGCCGCCCGACAATTATCTAGCACAGATACGCAGTATTTT	CASAARQLSSTDTQYF
TRBV6-2/TRBV6-3	TRBD2	once	TRBJ2-1	TGTGCCAGCAGCCAAAGCGGGGGGTGGGACAATGAGCAGTTCTTC	CASSQSGGWDNEQFF
TRBV7-6	-	-	TRBJ2-1	TGTGCCAGCAGCTTACGAGGTGAGCAGTTCTTC	CASSLRGEQFF
TRBV29-1	TRBD1	-	TRBJ1-3	TGCAGCGTTGAGGCCAGGGGGCCTGGAAACACCATATATTTT	CSVEARGPGNTIYF
TRBV4-1	-	-	TRBJ2-7	TGCGCCAGCAGCCAAGGGCCCGGCCCGTTTTCTAGAGAGCAGTACTTC	CASSQGPGPFSREQYF
TRBV6-2/TRBV6-3	TRBD1	-	TRBJ2-7	TGTGCCAGCAGCCCACGGGACAGGGATGTCGAGCAGTACTTC	CASSPRDRDVEQYF
TRBV15	-	-	TRBJ1-5	TGTGCCACCAGCAGAGAGAAGGGGCTAATTCAGCCCCAGCATTTT	CATSREKGLIQPQHF
TRBV4-3	-	few	TRBJ1-6	TGCGCCAGCAGCCAAACAGGGATAAATTCACCCCTCCACTTT	CASSQTGINSPLHF
TRBV7-2	TRBD1	-	TRBJ2-7	TGTGCCAGCAGCCCTCTTTGGGCGACCGACAGGGGATACGAGCAGTACTTC	CASSPLWATDRGYEQYF
TRBV10-3	TRBD1	-	TRBJ1-2	TGTGCCATGAGACAGGGGACTGTTTATGGCTACACCTTC	CAMRQGTVYGYTF
TRBV6-5	TRBD1	once	TRBJ1-2	TGTGCCAGCAGTCGGGACAGTCCTTATGGCTACACCTTC	CASSRDSPYGYTF
TRBV4-2	TRBD1	-	TRBJ1-1	TGTGCCAGCAGTGAAACAGGGGGACGGGATGAAGCTTTCTTT	CASSETGGRDEAFF
TRBV6-1	-	-	TRBJ1-1	TGTGCCAGCAGTGAAGTGATCGGAAGGGGTGAAGCTTTCTTT	CASSEVIGRGEAFF
TRBV19	TRBD1	-	TRBJ1-1	TGTGCCAGTAGCACGACAGGGGACACTGAAGCTTTCTTT	CASSTTGDTEAFF
TRBV9	-	-	TRBJ2-1	TGTGCCAGCAGTGCCCCGACTGAGGAGCTTTACAATGAGCAGTTCTTC	CASSAPTEELYNEQFF
TRBV5-1	TRBD1	-	TRBJ1-3	TGCGCCAGCAGCTTGGACAGGGGGCCCGGAAACACCATATATTTT	CASSLDRGPGNTIYF
TRBV6-1	TRBD1	once	TRBJ1-4	TGTGCCAGCAGTGAAGACAGGGGGCGTACGAAAGCGGATCTTTTT	CASSEDRGRTKADLF
TRBV6-5	TRBD1	once	TRBJ1-2	TGTGCCAGCAGTTACGGGACAGGGGCCTATGGCTACACCTTC	CASSYGTGAYGYTF
TRBV27	-	-	TRBJ1-4	TGTGCCAGCAGCCTGTTTGCGGGGGACGAAAAACTGTTTTTT	CASSLFAGDEKLFF
TRBV6-2/TRBV6-3	TRBD2	few	TRBJ2-7	TGTGCCAGCAGTCAGCGGTCGGGGGGCTACGAGCAGTACTTC	CASSQRSGGYEQYF
TRBV19	-	-	TRBJ1-5	TGTGCCAGTAGTATAACAGTCGGCGGCAATCAGCCCCAGCATTTT	CASSITVGGNQPQHF
TRBV19	-	few	TRBJ1-2	TGTGCCAGTAGCGCAGGGTACGGTGGCTACACCTTC	CASSAGYGGYTF
TRBV5-1	-	-	TRBJ1-1	TGCGCCAGCAGCTTGGGCGACAGGAACACTGAAGCTTTCTTT	CASSLGDRNTEAFF
TRBV3-1/TRBV3-2	TRBD1	-	TRBJ1-1	TGTGCCAGCAGCCATTATGGACAGGGACCTATGATGGAAGCTTTCTTT	CASSHYGQGPMMEAFF
TRBV5-1	-	-	TRBJ2-5	TGCGCCAGCAGCTTGGTGATTCACAGGGAAGAGACCCAGTACTTC	CASSLVIHREETQYF
TRBV5-1	-	-	TRBJ2-3	TGCGCCACCGGATTAGGGGACACAGATACGCAGTATTTT	CATGLGDTDTQYF
TRBV18	TRBD1	-	TRBJ1-4	TGTGCCAGCTCACCCAAGAACCCGGGACAGGGTGTTTACTTCACTAATGAAAAACTGTTTTTT	CASSPKNPGQGVYFTNEKLFF
TRBV10-2	-	few	TRBJ1-5	TGCGCCAGCAGTGAGTCTGGGCAGCCTTTTGAGCCCCAGCATTTT	CASSESGQPFEPQHF
TRBV6-6	TRBD1	-	TRBJ1-2	TGTGCCAGCAGTTACTCCCGGGACAGGGGGGATGGCTACACCTTC	CASSYSRDRGDGYTF
TRBV9	-	-	TRBJ1-1	TGTGCCAGCAGTCCTCCGCCTGCAGGGCTTGCTTTCTTT	CASSPPPAGLAFF
TRBV7-3	TRBD1	once	TRBJ1-2	TGTGCCAGCAGCTCCGCCGGGACAGTTAACTATGGCTACACCTTC	CASSSAGTVNYGYTF
TRBV3-1/TRBV3-2	TRBD1	-	TRBJ1-2	TGTGCCAGCAGCCAATGGGGACAGGTCCCGTCTGGCTACACCTTC	CASSQWGQVPSGYTF
TRBV18	TRBD1	few	TRBJ1-2	TGTGCCAGCTCACCGGGACAGGTAGAGGGCTACACCTTC	CASSPGQVEGYTF
TRBV9	-	once	TRBJ2-1	TGTGCCAGCAGCGTAGGTTCGGGTATGTACAATGAGCAGTTCTTC	CASSVGSGMYNEQFF
TRBV18	TRBD1	-	TRBJ2-1	TGTGCCAGCTCACGTACGGGGACAGTTAGTAATGAGCAGTTCTTC	CASSRTGTVSNEQFF
TRBV19	-	-	TRBJ2-2	TGTGCCAGTTATACATCCTGGAGTGGTCGGACCGGGGAGCTGTTTTTT	CASYTSWSGRTGELFF
TRBV4-3	TRBD1	-	TRBJ1-4	TGCGCCAGCAGCCAAGGACCGGGACAGGCCGAAAAACTGTTTTTT	CASSQGPGQAEKLFF
TRBV12-5	-	-	TRBJ1-3	TGTGCTAGTGGTTTTTCAGCGGGAAACACCATATATTTT	CASGFSAGNTIYF
TRBV5-4	-	once	TRBJ2-5	TGTGCCAGCAGCTCTCAGGGGTCCCGCTACCAAGAGACCCAGTACTTC	CASSSQGSRYQETQYF
TRBV2	-	-	TRBJ2-1	TGTGCCAGCAGTGAAGCGGGGGGAGCCTACAATGAGCAGTTCTTC	CASSEAGGAYNEQFF
TRBV6-2/TRBV6-3	-	-	TRBJ1-1	TGTGCCAGCAGCTCGCCATCCGGGTGGAACACTGAAGCTTTCTTT	CASSSPSGWNTEAFF
TRBV7-8	TRBD2	-	TRBJ2-3	TGTGCCAGCAGCACGGGACTAGCGGGGGAGACAGATACGCAGTATTTT	CASSTGLAGETDTQYF
TRBV9	-	-	TRBJ1-1	TGTGCCAGCAGCGTAGTAGGGGGGAACACTGAAGCTTTCTTT	CASSVVGGNTEAFF
TRBV10-2	-	-	TRBJ1-4	TGCGCCAGCAGCTTCGACAGAGCGAATGAAAAACTGTTTTTT	CASSFDRANEKLFF
TRBV13	-	-	TRBJ1-1	TGTGCCAGCAGCTTTATTCATAGTGGTTCTTCAGAAGCTTTCTTT	CASSFIHSGSSEAFF